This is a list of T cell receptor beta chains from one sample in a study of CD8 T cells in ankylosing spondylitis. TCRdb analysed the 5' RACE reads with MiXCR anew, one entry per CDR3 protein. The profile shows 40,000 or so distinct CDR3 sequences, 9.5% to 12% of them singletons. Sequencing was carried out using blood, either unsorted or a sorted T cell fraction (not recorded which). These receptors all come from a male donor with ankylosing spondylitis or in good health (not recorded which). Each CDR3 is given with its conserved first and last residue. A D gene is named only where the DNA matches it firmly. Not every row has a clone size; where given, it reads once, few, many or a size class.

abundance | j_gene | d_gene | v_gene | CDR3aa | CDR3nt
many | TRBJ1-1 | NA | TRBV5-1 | CASSSNRPNTEAFF | TGCGCCAGCAGCTCCAACCGGCCGAACACTGAAGCTTTCTTT
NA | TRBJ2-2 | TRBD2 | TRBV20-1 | CSATVAGANTGELFF | TGCAGTGCTACCGTAGCGGGGGCTAACACCGGGGAGCTGTTTTTT
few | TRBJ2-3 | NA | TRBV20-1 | CSATQDLASPSTDTQYF | TGCAGTGCAACCCAAGACCTAGCTTCCCCTAGCACAGATACGCAGTATTTT
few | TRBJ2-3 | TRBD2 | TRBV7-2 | CASSLLPGLGPPDTQYF | TGTGCCAGCAGTTTGCTGCCGGGACTAGGCCCCCCAGATACGCAGTATTTT
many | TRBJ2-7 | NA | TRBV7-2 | CAITGGDTKTYEQYF | TGTGCCATTACGGGCGGGGACACTAAAACCTACGAGCAGTACTTC
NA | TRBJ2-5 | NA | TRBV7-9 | CASSPDFGGETQYF | TGTGCCAGCAGCCCGGACTTCGGCGGGGAGACCCAGTACTTC
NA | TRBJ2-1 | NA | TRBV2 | CASSEALGGRGQFF | TGTGCCAGCAGTGAAGCGCTCGGGGGGCGAGGGCAGTTCTTC
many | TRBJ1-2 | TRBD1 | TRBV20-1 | CSARRAGQGKDYTF | TGCAGTGCTAGAAGGGCCGGACAGGGGAAAGACTACACCTTC
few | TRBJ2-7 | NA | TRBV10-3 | CAISDRVRSYEQYF | TGTGCCATCAGTGATCGGGTAAGGTCCTACGAGCAGTACTTC
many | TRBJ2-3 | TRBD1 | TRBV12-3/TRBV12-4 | CASTRDRDTDTQYF | TGTGCCAGCACCCGGGACAGGGACACAGATACGCAGTATTTT
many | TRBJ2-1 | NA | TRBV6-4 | CASSVRGSYNEQFF | TGTGCCAGCAGTGTACGAGGTTCCTACAATGAGCAGTTCTTC
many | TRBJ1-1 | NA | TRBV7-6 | CASSATLPRLVGDTEAFF | TGTGCCAGCAGCGCAACGCTCCCCCGATTGGTGGGAGACACTGAAGCTTTCTTT
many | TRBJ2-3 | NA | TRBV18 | CASSSLGLAQYF | TGTGCCAGCTCCTCACTTGGGCTGGCGCAGTATTTT
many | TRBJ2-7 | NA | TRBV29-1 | CSAWDNPYEQYF | TGCAGCGCCTGGGACAATCCCTACGAGCAGTACTTC
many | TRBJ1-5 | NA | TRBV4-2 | CASSQGRYSNQPQHF | TGTGCCAGCAGCCAGGGCAGGTATAGCAATCAGCCCCAGCATTTT
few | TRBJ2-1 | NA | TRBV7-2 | CASSPPNNEQFF | TGTGCCAGCAGCCCCCCTAATAATGAGCAGTTCTTC
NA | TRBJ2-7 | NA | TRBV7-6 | CASTGGGPYEQYF | TGTGCCAGCACCGGAGGGGGGCCGTACGAGCAGTACTTC
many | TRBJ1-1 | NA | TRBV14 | CASSQERSMNTEAFF | TGTGCCAGCAGCCAAGAACGATCTATGAACACTGAAGCTTTCTTT
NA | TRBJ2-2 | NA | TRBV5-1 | CASSWDTLSGELFF | TGCGCCAGCAGTTGGGACACCCTGAGCGGGGAGCTGTTTTTT
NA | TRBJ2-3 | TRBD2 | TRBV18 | CASSPPRLADTDTQYF | TGTGCCAGCTCACCACCGAGGCTAGCGGACACAGATACGCAGTATTTT
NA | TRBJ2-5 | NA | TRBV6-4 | CASSTGRSRGGTQYF | TGTGCCAGCAGTACAGGGAGATCTCGGGGTGGGACCCAGTACTTC
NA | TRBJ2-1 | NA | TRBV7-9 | CASSLGIGSHNEQFF | TGTGCCAGCAGCTTAGGGATTGGCAGTCACAATGAGCAGTTCTTC
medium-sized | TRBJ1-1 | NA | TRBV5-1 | CASSFASTEVEMNTEAFF | TGCGCCAGCAGTTTCGCTTCGACAGAAGTCGAAATGAACACTGAAGCTTTCTTT
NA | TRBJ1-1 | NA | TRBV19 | CASRKRDVEAFF | TGTGCCAGTAGGAAACGGGATGTTGAAGCTTTCTTT
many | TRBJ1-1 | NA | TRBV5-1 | CASTPLGQTEAFF | TGCGCCAGCACCCCCTTGGGGCAGACTGAAGCTTTCTTT
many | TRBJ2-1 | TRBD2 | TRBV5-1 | CASSLGLAGVHEQFF | TGCGCCAGCAGCTTAGGACTAGCGGGGGTCCATGAGCAGTTCTTC
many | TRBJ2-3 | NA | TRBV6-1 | CASSEMDSQVGDTQYF | TGTGCCAGCAGTGAAATGGACAGCCAGGTGGGAGATACGCAGTATTTT
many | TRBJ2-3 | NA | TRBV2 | CASSELAGGTDTQYF | TGTGCCAGCAGTGAATTAGCCGGGGGCACAGATACGCAGTATTTT
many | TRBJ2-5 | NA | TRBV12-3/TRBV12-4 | CASSFGIRETQYF | TGTGCCAGCAGTTTCGGGATCCGGGAGACCCAGTACTTC
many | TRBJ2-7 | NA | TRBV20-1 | CSARDWKAYEQYF | TGCAGTGCTAGAGATTGGAAAGCGTACGAGCAGTACTTC
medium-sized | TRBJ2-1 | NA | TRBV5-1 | CASSLIAKEQFF | TGCGCCAGCAGCTTAATAGCGAAGGAGCAGTTCTTC
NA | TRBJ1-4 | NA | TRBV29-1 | CSVSREGREKLFF | TGCAGCGTTTCCAGGGAAGGACGCGAAAAACTGTTTTTT
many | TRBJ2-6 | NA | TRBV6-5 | CASSYTGSGANVLTF | TGTGCCAGCAGTTATACGGGCTCTGGGGCCAACGTCCTGACTTTC
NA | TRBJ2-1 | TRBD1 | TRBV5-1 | CASSPSTGASKVNEQFF | TGCGCCAGCAGCCCTTCGACAGGGGCGTCTAAGGTGAATGAGCAGTTCTTC
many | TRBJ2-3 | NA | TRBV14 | CASSQATDGTQYF | TGTGCCAGCAGCCAAGCGACAGACGGTACGCAGTATTTT
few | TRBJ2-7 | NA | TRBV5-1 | CASSLSQGFYEQYF | TGCGCCAGCAGCTTGAGCCAGGGGTTCTACGAGCAGTACTTC
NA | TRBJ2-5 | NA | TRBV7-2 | CASSSVSSQETQYF | TGTGCCAGCAGCTCAGTGTCCTCCCAAGAGACCCAGTACTTC
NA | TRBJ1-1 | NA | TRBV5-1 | CASSLAGTNTEAFF | TGCGCCAGCAGCTTGGCCGGAACTAACACTGAAGCTTTCTTT
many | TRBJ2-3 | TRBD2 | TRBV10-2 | CASSESLAGPDTQYF | TGCGCCAGCAGTGAGTCCCTAGCGGGGCCAGATACGCAGTATTTT
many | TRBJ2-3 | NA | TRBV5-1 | CASSLSAAEDTQYF | TGCGCCAGCAGCTTGTCGGCAGCAGAAGATACGCAGTATTTT
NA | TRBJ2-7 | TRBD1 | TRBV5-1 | CASSWGTAYEQYF | TGCGCCAGCAGCTGGGGGACAGCCTACGAGCAGTACTTC
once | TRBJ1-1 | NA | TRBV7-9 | CASSPYQNTEAFF | TGTGCCAGCAGCCCATACCAGAACACTGAAGCTTTCTTT
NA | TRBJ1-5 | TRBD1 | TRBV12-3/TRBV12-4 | CASSPGGQGAWNQPQHF | TGTGCCAGCAGCCCAGGGGGACAGGGGGCCTGGAATCAGCCCCAGCATTTT
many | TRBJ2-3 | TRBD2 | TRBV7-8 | CASSLWTSGSTDTQYF | TGTGCCAGCAGCTTATGGACTAGCGGTAGCACAGATACGCAGTATTTT
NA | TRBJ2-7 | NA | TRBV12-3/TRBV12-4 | CASSLTPQGQQYF | TGTGCCAGCAGTTTGACGCCTCAGGGGCAGCAGTACTTC
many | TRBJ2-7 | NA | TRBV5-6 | CASSSHYEQYF | TGTGCCAGCAGCTCACATTACGAGCAGTACTTC